This T cell receptor beta chain was profiled in a study of identical twins. Study-wide results and caveats: In cord blood, abundant beta clonotypes had fewer insertions; memory showed no trend.

Using its own MiXCR run on the 5' RACE reads, TCRdb lists one record per CDR3 protein. The sample includes around 450,000 distinct CDR3 sequences, approximately 15% of them seen just once. CDR3 size: 15 residues. V shed 6 bases and J shed 2 bases, with 15 bases lying between them. CDR1 ENHRY and CDR2 SYGVKD come from the germline V gene. In its sample, this clonotype was seen many times. No antigen is known for it. The data also belong to a second study, concerning yellow fever vaccine responses in identical twins.

The sample was CD4+ T cells sorted from blood. The chain recombines TRBV10-3 with TRBJ2-3; D could derive from TRBD1 or TRBD2 (5 bases each). This TCR derives from a woman aged 18-29 years in good health. In nucleotides, the CDR3 is TGTGCCATCAGGCTACGGGACGGACCCACAGATACGCAGTATTTT. This encodes CAIRLRDGPTDTQYF.